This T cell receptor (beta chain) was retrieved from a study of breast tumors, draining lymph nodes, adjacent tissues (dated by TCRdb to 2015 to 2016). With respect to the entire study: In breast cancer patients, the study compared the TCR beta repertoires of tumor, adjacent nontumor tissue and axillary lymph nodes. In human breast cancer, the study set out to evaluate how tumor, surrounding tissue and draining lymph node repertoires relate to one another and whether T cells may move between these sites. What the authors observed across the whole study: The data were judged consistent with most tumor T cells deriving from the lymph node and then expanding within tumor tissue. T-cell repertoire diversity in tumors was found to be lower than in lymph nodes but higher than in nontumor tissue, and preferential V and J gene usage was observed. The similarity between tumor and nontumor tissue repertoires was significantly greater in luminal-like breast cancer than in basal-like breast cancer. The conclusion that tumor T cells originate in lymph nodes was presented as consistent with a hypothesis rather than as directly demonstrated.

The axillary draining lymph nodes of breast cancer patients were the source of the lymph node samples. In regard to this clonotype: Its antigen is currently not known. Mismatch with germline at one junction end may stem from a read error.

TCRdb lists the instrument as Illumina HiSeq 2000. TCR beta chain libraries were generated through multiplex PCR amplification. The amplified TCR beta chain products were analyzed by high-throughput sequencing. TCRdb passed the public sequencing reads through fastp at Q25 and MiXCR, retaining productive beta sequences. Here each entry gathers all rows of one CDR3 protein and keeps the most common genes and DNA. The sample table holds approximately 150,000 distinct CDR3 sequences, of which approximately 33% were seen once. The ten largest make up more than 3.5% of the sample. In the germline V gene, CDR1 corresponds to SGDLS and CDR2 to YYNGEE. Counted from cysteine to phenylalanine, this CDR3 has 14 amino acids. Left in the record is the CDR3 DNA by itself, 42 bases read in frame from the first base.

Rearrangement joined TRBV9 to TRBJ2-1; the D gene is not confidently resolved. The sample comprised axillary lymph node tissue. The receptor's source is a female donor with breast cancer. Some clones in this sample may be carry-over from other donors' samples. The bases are TGTGCCAGCAGCTCCGTAGTCTCCTACAATGAGCGGTTCTTC. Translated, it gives CASSSVVSYNERFF.